Following are 26 T cell receptor beta chains from one sample sequenced in a study. TCRdb re-analysed the 5' RACE reads in MiXCR, keeping a single row per CDR3 protein. Of about 40,000 distinct CDR3 sequences in the sample, approximately 19% were seen once. Sequenced sample: naive CD4+ T cells sorted from a lymph node. Subset given: naive CD4+ T cells, CD4+CD45RA+CD25-. These receptor sequences come from a female donor with breast cancer.

This clonotype was recorded a few times. The chain couples TRBV20-1 to TRBJ1-1; D is undetermined. The germline gives CDR1 DFQATT, CDR2 SNEGSKA (reference sequence). V was cut by 2 bases and J by 6 bases, with 7 bases left in between. This CDR3 is built from 11 residues. Written as DNA, the CDR3 is TGCAGTGCTAGAATCCGCTCTGAAGCTTTCTTT. Its translation is CSARIRSEAFF.

Turning to this clonotype: A much larger clone differs by one base, so this may be a read error. The conserved phenylalanine or tryptophan is not found at the CDR3 terminus, so this likely reflects a read error. The chain links TRBV20-1 to TRBJ1-6, with TRBD1 matching 7 bases. The V gene's germline CDR1 is DFQATT and CDR2 SNEGSKA (reference sequence). With V trimmed by 5 bases and J by 7 bases, 11 bases remained unmatched. This CDR3 has 15 amino acids. This chain's CDR3 is CSARKAGTENSPLHV. In DNA, the CDR3 is TGCAGTGCTCGCAAGGCCGGGACAGAGAATTCACCCCTCCACGTT.

The chain recombines TRBV5-1 with TRBJ2-3; 7 bases are a match to TRBD2. CDR3 length: 17 amino acids. Germline values: CDR1 SGHRS, CDR2 YFSETQ. The J segment lost 0 bases and the V segment lost 4 bases, leaving 11 bases of the junction unmatched. CDR3 sequence: CASSPLSSGRSTDTQYF. CDR3 nucleotides: TGCGCCAGCAGCCCTCTTAGTAGCGGGCGTAGCACAGATACGCAGTATTTT.

V and J are TRBV24-1 and TRBJ2-5; 7 bases map to TRBD1. This CDR3 has 18 amino acids. Germline-derived CDR1 and CDR2 are KGHDR and SFDVKD. Unmatched junction bases numbered 10, after V lost 1 base and J lost 0 bases. The CDR3 sequence is CATSDFSGQVPYQETQYF. The CDR3 DNA follows: TGTGCCACCAGTGATTTTTCCGGACAGGTCCCCTACCAAGAGACCCAGTACTTC.

This chain joins TRBV4-3 and TRBJ2-3; possibly TRBD1 or TRBD2 for D (5 bases each). V lost 0 bases to trimming and J lost 6 bases, with 10 bases between them. CDR3 length: 14 residues. Germline V gene lookup returns CDR1 LGHNA and CDR2 YSLEER. CDR3: CASSQDLGTDTQYF. Written as DNA, the CDR3 is TGCGCCAGCAGCCAAGATCTAGGGACGGATACGCAGTATTTT.

The rearrangement joins TRBV28 to TRBJ2-7; 7 nucleotides agree with TRBD1. This CDR3 is 13 amino acids long. The germline CDR1 and CDR2 sequences are MDHEN and SYDVKM. V was clipped by 8 bases and J by 3 bases; unmatched bases: 7. The DNA of the CDR3 is TGTGCCAGCCTCGACCGGGACAGCTACGAGCAGTACTTC. Protein sequence: CASLDRDSYEQYF.

The chain recombines TRBV5-6 with TRBJ1-5; no reliable D call. This CDR3 has 15 amino acids. Trimming took 7 bases from V and 7 from J, leaving 21 bases between them. Germline lookup yields CDR1 SGHDT and CDR2 YYEEEE. The DNA for the CDR3 is TGTGCCAGCGCCCGAGGGATCCAGCCTAGGCAGCCCCAGCATTTT. Residues: CASARGIQPRQPQHF.

This chain joins TRBV7-2 and TRBJ1-2; D is unclear. The CDR3 is made up of 11 amino acids. Trimming left V 1 base short and J 6 bases short, with 3 bases between. Germline V gene lookup returns CDR1 SGHTA and CDR2 FQGNSA. CDR3 sequence reads: CASSLGHGYTF. The CDR3 DNA is TGTGCCAGCAGCTTAGGGCATGGCTACACCTTC. Based on the CDR3 plus reference TRBV7-2 and TRBJ1-2, the full variable domain is GAGVSQSPSNKVTEKGKDVELRCDPISGHTALYWYRQSLGQGLEFLIYFQGNSAPDKSGLPSDRFSAERTGGSVSTLTIQRTQQEDSAVYLCASSLGHGYTFGSGTRLTVV.

This CDR3 is CATSDSWGYNEQFF. CDR3 DNA: TGTGCCACCAGTGATTCCTGGGGCTACAATGAGCAGTTCTTC. This chain uses TRBV24-1 with TRBJ2-1; no definite D call. Germline-derived CDR1 and CDR2 are KGHDR and SFDVKD. V dropped 2 bases and J dropped 3 bases, with 7 bases sitting between them. The CDR3 consists of 14 residues.

The rearrangement links TRBV11-3 to TRBJ2-7, with D perhaps matching TRBD1 (6 bases). Deletions cut 4 bases from V and 5 bases from J, with 18 bases between. The CDR3 sequence is 15 residues long. Germline-derived CDR1 and CDR2 are SGHNT and YENEEA. CDR3 bases: TGTGCCAGCAGCTCACCAAGGACAGAGAGTCACGAGCAGTACTTC. Residues: CASSSPRTESHEQYF.

This rearrangement joins TRBV11-3 to TRBJ2-1, with 8 bases lining up with TRBD2. Unmatched junction bases numbered 3, after V lost 3 bases and J lost 2 bases. This CDR3 has 15 residues. Germline V gene lookup returns CDR1 SGHNT and CDR2 YENEEA. The CDR3 loop reads CASSFKREPYNEQFF. As DNA, the CDR3 is TGTGCCAGCAGCTTTAAGCGGGAGCCCTACAATGAGCAGTTCTTC.

This clonotype was seen a few times. The chain joins TRBV11-3 to TRBJ2-3; D remains unclear. With 1 base removed from V and 5 bases from J, the gap between germline ends came to 4 bases. Per the germline V gene, CDR1 is SGHNT and CDR2 is YENEEA. This CDR3 is built from 12 residues. As DNA, the CDR3 is TGTGCCAGCAGCTTAGCTGGAGATACGCAGTATTTT. Encoded protein: CASSLAGDTQYF.

This clonotype occurred a few times. This chain joins TRBV5-5 and TRBJ1-6, with 8 bases fitting TRBD1. CDR1 is SGHKS, CDR2 YYEKEE, per germline (reference sequence). The V and J ends lost 5 bases and 10 bases, in that order; junction bases with no gene match: 23. The CDR3 has 19 residues. This CDR3 is CASSLPGQEFRSKESPLHF. The CDR3 nucleotides are TGTGCCAGCAGTCTACCGGGACAGGAATTTCGGTCTAAGGAGTCACCCCTCCACTTT. Full variable domain (rest looked up from reference TRBV5-5 and TRBJ1-6): DAGVTQSPTHLIKTRGQQVTLRCSPISGHKSVSWYQQVLGQGPQFIFQYYEKEERGRGNFPDRFSARQFPNYSSELNVNALLLGDSALYLCASSLPGQEFRSKESPLHFGNGTRLTVT.

The table lists this clonotype with many counts. This chain uses TRBV9 with TRBJ1-5; TRBD1 aligns across 7 bases. CDR1 is SGDLS and CDR2 is YYNGEE in the germline V gene. This CDR3 has 15 amino acids. J lost 7 bases, V lost 4 bases, and 11 bases had no gene match. CDR3 in DNA: TGTGCCAGCAGCACCGGCACAGGGGCCGGCCAGCCCCAGCATTTT. As protein: CASSTGTGAGQPQHF.

This sequence joins TRBV2 and TRBJ1-3; D gene uncertain. The CDR3 has 14 amino acids. Germline V gene sequence: CDR1 SNHLY, CDR2 FYNNEI. V was shortened by 5 bases and J by 0 bases, with 8 bases between the two germline ends. As DNA, the CDR3 is TGTGCCAGCAGTTCGGTTAACTCTGGAAACACCATATATTTT. Translated, it gives CASSSVNSGNTIYF.

This clonotype is labeled as medium-sized. The chain carries TRBV24-1 and TRBJ1-2, with TRBD1 identical over 7 bases. Trimming cost V 4 bases and J 3 bases; bases outside gene matches: 1. Germline CDR1 is KGHDR and CDR2 is SFDVKD. The CDR3 spans 13 residues. CDR3 nucleotide sequence: TGTGCCACCAGTGAGGACAGGTACTATGGCTACACCTTC. Its translation is CATSEDRYYGYTF.

In the case of this clonotype: A junction end diverges from the germline sequence, so it may reflect a read error. The genes are TRBV5-1 and TRBJ2-3, with TRBD2 matching 9 bases. Germline V gene lookup returns CDR1 SGHRS and CDR2 YFSETQ. The length of the CDR3 is 16 residues. The CDR3 here is CASSLGEAGGTDTQYF. The CDR3 bases are TGCGCCAGCAGCTTGGGAGAAGCGGGAGGCACGGATACGCAGTATTTT.

This clonotype was observed a handful of times. The chain employs TRBV28 and TRBJ1-1; weak D call: TRBD1 (6 bases). V lost 11 bases, J lost 4 bases, and 17 bases lay in between. CDR3 size: 13 residues. CDR1 is MDHEN and CDR2 is SYDVKM in the germline V gene. The CDR3 is CACISGQFTEAFF. In DNA form, the CDR3 reads TGTGCCTGCATCTCAGGACAGTTCACTGAAGCTTTCTTT.

In this sample, this clonotype turned up a few times. This rearrangement joins TRBV3-1 to TRBJ2-7; TRBD2 matches at 11 bases. There are 14 residues in the CDR3. Germline CDR1 is LGHDT and CDR2 is YNNKEL (reference sequence). J gave up 1 base and V 7 bases, and 3 bases lay outside the gene matches. CDR3 DNA: TGTGCCAGCACCCTAGCGGGAGGTTCCTACGAGCAGTACTTC. Encoded protein: CASTLAGGSYEQYF.

The chain uses TRBV11-1 and TRBJ2-5, with 7 bases fitting TRBD1. J was trimmed by 3 bases and V by 8 bases; bases with no gene match: 15. The CDR3 totals 16 residues. Germline V gives CDR1 SGHAT, CDR2 FQDESV (reference sequence). CDR3 loop: CASGRQGLFSEETQYF. CDR3 nucleotides: TGTGCCAGCGGCCGACAGGGCCTTTTTTCTGAAGAGACCCAGTACTTC.

This clonotype has at least ten counts. The chain employs TRBV10-3 and TRBJ2-1; a weak D match, TRBD2 (5 bases). Trimming took off 4 bases at V and 8 bases at J, with 12 bases between the two ends. Germline V gene data show CDR1 as ENHRY and CDR2 as SYGVKD. The CDR3 runs 13 residues. CDR3 DNA: TGTGCCATCAGTGGGACTCCAGAGGATGAGCAGTTCTTC. Its translation is CAISGTPEDEQFF.

This clonotype was counted a single time. The chain recombines TRBV19 with TRBJ2-1; D gene unclear. V was trimmed by 0 bases and J by 2 bases, leaving 2 bases between them. Per germline, CDR1 LNHDA and CDR2 SQIVND (reference sequence). The CDR3 length is 13 residues. The CDR3: CASSIDTYNEQFF. The CDR3 nucleotides read TGTGCCAGTAGTATAGACACCTACAATGAGCAGTTCTTC.

This CDR3 is CSAADSYEQYF. Here the CDR3 DNA reads TGCAGTGCGGCCGACAGCTACGAGCAGTACTTC. This sequence joins TRBV20-1 and TRBJ2-7, with a possible D match to TRBD1 (5 bases). The germline gives CDR1 DFQATT, CDR2 SNEGSKA (reference sequence). The germline V and J ends were trimmed by 6 bases and 3 bases, with 9 bases remaining between them. The CDR3 spans 11 residues.

The chain recombines TRBV11-2 with TRBJ2-5; 8 bases agree with TRBD2. Trimming took 1 base from V and 4 from J; bases not matched to a gene: 8. CDR1 SGHAT and CDR2 FQNNGV come from the germline V gene. The CDR3 contains 16 residues. CDR3 amino acids: CASSLGADRGGETQYF. In DNA, the CDR3 is TGTGCCAGCAGCTTAGGAGCGGACCGGGGGGGAGAGACCCAGTACTTC.

This clonotype was seen only a few times. The V gene is TRBV7-9, the J gene TRBJ2-4; D perhaps matches TRBD1 (6 bases). From germline, CDR1 is SEHNR and CDR2 FQNEAQ (reference sequence). The CDR3 totals 13 residues. The V end lost 0 bases, the J end lost 8 bases, and 8 bases lay between the germline ends. The CDR3 sequence is CASSLAGGDIQYF. The CDR3 DNA reads as TGTGCCAGCAGCTTAGCAGGGGGAGACATTCAGTACTTC.

The chain couples TRBV7-2 to TRBJ2-7, with 10 bases lining up with TRBD2. The CDR3 contains 16 residues. Germline trimming cut 4 bases from V and 4 bases from J; bases unmatched to any gene: 10. Germline-derived CDR1 and CDR2 are SGHTA and FQGNSA. CDR3 sequence: CASSYKPSGSSYEQYF. CDR3 bases: TGTGCCAGCAGCTACAAACCTAGCGGGAGTTCGTACGAGCAGTACTTC.